Following are 27 T cell receptor beta chains from one sample sequenced in a study of long-term antiretroviral therapy in people with HIV. An immunoSEQ assay, version v3.0, was performed at survey level. Generated by immunoSEQ multiplex PCR, the TCRdb table keeps only in-frame clones and is missing some. Of almost 30,000 clones detected, over 80% appear once; the ten largest clones hold roughly 8%. This material consisted of unsorted PBMCs, taken 3.2 years before starting antiretroviral therapy. These receptors came from a man aged 45-60 years with HIV.

This sequence joins TRBV5-4 and TRBJ2-3; 9 bases map to TRBD2. The CDR3 runs 14 residues. V shed 4 bases, J shed 5 bases, and the junction held 5 bases outside the gene matches. Germline V CDR1 and CDR2: SGHNT, YYREEE (reference sequence). This CDR3 is CASSLSGGRDTQYF. The CDR3 coding sequence is TGTGCCAGCAGCCTTAGCGGGGGCAGAGATACGCAGTATTTT.

In its sample, this clone was seen once. The CDR3 spells CASSSFAGAYEQYF. CDR3 nucleotides: TGTGCCAGCAGCTCGTTTGCGGGAGCGTACGAGCAGTACTTC. J is TRBJ2-7 and V is TRBV5-5, with 7 nucleotides matching TRBD2. V trimming: 3 bases; J trimming: 4 bases; junction bases outside the gene matches: 7. Per the germline V gene, CDR1 is SGHKS and CDR2 is YYEKEE (reference sequence). This CDR3 spans 14 amino acids.

This chain joins TRBV19 and TRBJ1-4, with D hard to call. The CDR3 covers 13 residues. Germline V gene sequence: CDR1 LNHDA, CDR2 SQIVND (reference sequence). The V end was cut by 7 bases, the J end by 4 bases, with 10 bases between. The CDR3 loop reads CASKSDLNEKLFF. CDR3 DNA: TGTGCCAGTAAATCGGACCTTAATGAAAAACTGTTTTTT.

The rearrangement uses TRBV5-1 and TRBJ2-1; D remains unclear. The length of the CDR3 is 14 residues. Germline V gene lookup returns CDR1 SGHRS and CDR2 YFSETQ. Trimming pared 0 bases from V and 8 bases from J, leaving 12 bases between. This CDR3 is CASSLVDKSDEQFF. CDR3 DNA: TGCGCCAGCAGCTTGGTAGACAAGAGCGATGAGCAGTTCTTC.

The gene calls are TRBV5-1 and TRBJ2-7, with 8 bases that match TRBD1. V shed 4 bases and J 2 bases; nucleotides not matched to a gene: 8. The CDR3 totals 15 residues. Germline V lookup: CDR1 SGHRS, CDR2 YFSETQ. CDR3 sequence (DNA): TGCGCCAGCAGCCCTCCGGGACAGGCAACCTACGAGCAGTACTTC. This codes for CASSPPGQATYEQYF.

This clone was recorded only once. In DNA form, the CDR3 reads TGTGCCAGCAGCTTAGCGTGGTCGACCTACGAGCAGTACTTC. Translation gives CASSLAWSTYEQYF. The V and J genes are TRBV7-8 and TRBJ2-7; D unclear. Deletions cut 0 bases from V and 2 bases from J, with 8 bases between. The CDR3 sequence is 14 residues long. Germline-derived CDR1 and CDR2 are SGHVS and FQNEAQ.

The chain is built from TRBV4-1 and TRBJ1-5; D is perhaps TRBD1 (5 bases). The CDR3 sequence is 15 residues long. Deletions cut 6 bases from V and 1 base from J, with 13 bases between. From germline, CDR1 is MGHRA and CDR2 YSYEKL. The CDR3 coding sequence is TGCGCCAGCAGGGACCCAGGGCCCAGCAATCAGCCCCAGCATTTT. Translated, it gives CASRDPGPSNQPQHF.

The chain employs TRBV11-2 and TRBJ2-7; D remains unclear. Germline V gene lookup returns CDR1 SGHAT and CDR2 FQNNGV. Trimming left V 3 bases short and J 2 bases short, with 20 bases between. This CDR3 is 17 amino acids long. CDR3 protein: CASSFPLGSQVPYEQYF. CDR3 nucleotides: TGTGCCAGCAGCTTCCCTTTGGGGTCCCAGGTTCCCTACGAGCAGTACTTC. The variable domain in full, completed from reference TRBV11-2 and TRBJ2-7, reads EAGVAQSPRYKIIEKRQSVAFWCNPISGHATLYWYQQILGQGPKLLIQFQNNGVVDDSQLPKDRFSAERLKGVDSTLKIQPAKLEDSAVYLCASSFPLGSQVPYEQYFGPGTRLTVT.

The J gene is TRBJ1-3, the V gene TRBV28; TRBD1 matches 10 bases. Germline CDR1 reads MDHEN; CDR2 reads SYDVKM. V lost 6 bases, J lost 0 bases, and 14 bases stayed unmatched. The CDR3 spans 19 residues. For the CDR3, the DNA is TGTGCCAGCAGACGACCGACAGGGGGCGTTTCTGTCTCTGGAAACACCATATATTTT. The encoded protein is CASRRPTGGVSVSGNTIYF. The entire variable domain, with the rest obtained from reference TRBV28 and TRBJ1-3, is as follows: DVKVTQSSRYLVKRTGEKVFLECVQDMDHENMFWYRQDPGLGLRLIYFSYDVKMKEKGDIPEGYSVSREKKERFSLILESASTNQTSMYLCASRRPTGGVSVSGNTIYFGEGSWLTVV.

The chain has TRBV28 and TRBJ1-5; TRBD1 is a possible D gene (5 bases). The V gene lost 8 bases and the J gene lost 5 bases, with 19 bases spanning the gap. Germline V gene lookup returns CDR1 MDHEN and CDR2 SYDVKM. The CDR3 is 15 amino acids. CDR3 nucleotide sequence: TGTGCCAGCGCTCGGGAGGGGACGGTTTATCAGCCCCAGCATTTT. This sequence encodes CASAREGTVYQPQHF. Full variable domain (remainder filled in from reference TRBV28 and TRBJ1-5): DVKVTQSSRYLVKRTGEKVFLECVQDMDHENMFWYRQDPGLGLRLIYFSYDVKMKEKGDIPEGYSVSREKKERFSLILESASTNQTSMYLCASAREGTVYQPQHFGDGTRLSIL.

The genes are TRBV7-9 and TRBJ2-3; 7 bases are a match to TRBD1. Germline lookup yields CDR1 SEHNR and CDR2 FQNEAQ (reference sequence). V dropped 5 bases and J dropped 2; count of bases not matched to a gene: 7. The CDR3 spans 15 residues. The CDR3 nucleotides are TGTGCCAGCAGCGCAACAGGGGCAATCACAGATACGCAGTATTTT. Its protein is CASSATGAITDTQYF.

This clone appeared once. CDR3 amino acids: CASSLEVGRTRTYNEQFF. The CDR3 coding sequence is TGTGCCAGCAGCTTAGAAGTTGGTCGGACGCGGACCTACAATGAGCAGTTCTTC. The chain employs TRBV7-9 and TRBJ2-1; D call uncertain. The CDR3 totals 18 residues. Germline assignment: CDR1 SEHNR and CDR2 FQNEAQ (reference sequence). V dropped 1 base and J dropped 2 bases, with 18 bases sitting between them.

This rearrangement joins TRBV30 to TRBJ1-4; D is perhaps TRBD1 (5 bases). Germline CDR1 GTSNPN, CDR2 SVGIG (reference sequence). The CDR3 extends over 13 amino acids. V was clipped by 5 bases and J by 7 bases, with 14 bases between them. The CDR3 bases are TGTGCCTGGCGGACAAGAGCGGCTGAAAAACTGTTTTTT. Its protein is CAWRTRAAEKLFF.

CDR3 coding DNA: TGTGCCAGCATTCGGGCTGGGAATCAGCCCCAGCATTTT. Protein product: CASIRAGNQPQHF. The chain links TRBV6-1 to TRBJ1-5; unclear D gene. Germline V gene data show CDR1 as MNHNS and CDR2 as SASEGT. The CDR3 runs 13 residues. The germline V and J ends were trimmed by 7 bases and 4 bases, with 11 bases remaining between them.

This chain links TRBV2 with TRBJ2-1; maybe TRBD2 (5 bases). The CDR3 spans 16 residues. The germline gives CDR1 SNHLY, CDR2 FYNNEI. V shed 4 bases and J shed 0 bases, with 13 bases lying between them. The CDR3 DNA reads as TGTGCCAGCAGTGCGAGAGACTACGCCTCCTACAATGAGCAGTTCTTC. Its protein is CASSARDYASYNEQFF.

This chain uses TRBV20-1 with TRBJ2-7, with D uncertain. Germline lookup yields CDR1 DFQATT and CDR2 SNEGSKA (reference sequence). The CDR3 consists of 11 residues. Trimming left V 6 bases short and J 6 bases short, with 12 bases between. The CDR3 bases are TGCAGTGCCTTTAATAGGGTCGAGCAGTACTTC. Translated, it gives CSAFNRVEQYF.

The chain is built from TRBV7-8 and TRBJ1-4; D not certain. The germline V gene has CDR1 SGHVS and CDR2 FQNEAQ. Trimming took off 3 bases at V and 2 bases at J, with 10 bases between the two ends. This CDR3 spans 15 amino acids. CDR3 region: CASSFTPATNEKLFF. CDR3 nucleotide sequence: TGTGCCAGCAGCTTTACCCCCGCCACTAATGAAAAACTGTTTTTT.

This rearrangement joins TRBV11-2 to TRBJ2-1; no reliable D call. Germline loops: CDR1 SGHAT, CDR2 FQNNGV. CDR3 length: 15 residues. Trimming cost V 5 bases and J 8 bases, with 19 bases left between them. The CDR3 coding sequence is TGTGCCAGCAGCCATAGGCGCGCTTCCCGGGATGAGCAGTTCTTC. Protein: CASSHRRASRDEQFF.

This clone was found once. The genes are TRBV19 and TRBJ2-3; D gene uncertain. Germline-derived CDR1 and CDR2 are LNHDA and SQIVND (reference sequence). This CDR3 contains 15 residues. The germline V and J ends were trimmed by 4 bases and 4 bases, with 15 bases remaining between them. The CDR3 bases are TGTGCCAGTAGTACCCCGGGCCTTATCCCAGATACGCAGTATTTT. This gives the protein CASSTPGLIPDTQYF.

CDR3 residues: CASSLPGTEETQYF. The DNA of the CDR3 is TGTGCCAGCAGTTTACCTGGGACAGAAGAGACCCAGTACTTC. The chain employs TRBV28 and TRBJ2-5; 7 bases agree with TRBD1. This CDR3 contains 14 residues. Germline loops: CDR1 MDHEN, CDR2 SYDVKM. Unmatched junction bases numbered 3, after V lost 2 bases and J lost 3 bases.

This clone was seen a few times. The chain links TRBV5-5 to TRBJ2-2; 8 bases fit TRBD1. V gave up 3 bases and J gave up 7 bases; unmatched junction bases: 5. The CDR3 extends over 14 amino acids. Germline CDR1 is SGHKS and CDR2 is YYEKEE (reference sequence). CDR3 sequence reads: CASSSGQVNGELFF. CDR3 DNA sequence: TGTGCCAGCAGCTCGGGACAGGTGAACGGGGAGCTGTTTTTT.

This chain uses TRBV9 with TRBJ1-1, with D unclear. The ends were cut back, 0 bases at V and 1 base at J, with 4 bases in the middle. The germline V gene has CDR1 SGDLS and CDR2 YYNGEE. The CDR3 loop spans 13 amino acids. This CDR3 is CASSVDANTEAFF. The CDR3, as DNA: TGTGCCAGCAGCGTAGACGCGAACACTGAAGCTTTCTTT.

The chain is built from TRBV5-1 and TRBJ2-7; TRBD1 might be the D (6 bases). Trimming pared 2 bases from V and 6 bases from J, leaving 12 bases between. Germline-derived CDR1 and CDR2 are SGHRS and YFSETQ. The CDR3 runs 13 residues. In nucleotides, the CDR3 is TGCGCCAGCAGCTTAAGGGAAGGGGGCGAGCAGTACTTC. Its protein product is CASSLREGGEQYF.

This sequence joins TRBV7-9 and TRBJ2-2; weak D call: TRBD1 (5 bases). This CDR3 is 14 amino acids long. Germline CDR1 and CDR2: SEHNR and FQNEAQ (reference sequence). V was trimmed by 5 bases and J by 0 bases, leaving 7 bases between them. DNA for the CDR3: TGTGCCAGCAGCCCAGGGTCGAACACCGGGGAGCTGTTTTTT. Amino acid sequence: CASSPGSNTGELFF.

Here the CDR3 reads CASSPSSSSTDTQYF. CDR3 in DNA: TGTGCCAGCAGCCCATCTTCGTCTAGCACAGATACGCAGTATTTT. The V gene is TRBV11-3, the J gene TRBJ2-3; D unresolved. This CDR3 comprises 15 residues. CDR1 is SGHNT, CDR2 YENEEA, per germline. The germline V and J ends were trimmed by 5 bases and 0 bases, with 12 bases remaining between them.

V usage is TRBV11-2 and J usage is TRBJ1-2; 7 positions match TRBD1. Germline CDR1 and CDR2: SGHAT and FQNNGV. This CDR3 has 13 residues. J lost 6 bases, V lost 3 bases, and 4 bases had no gene match. The CDR3 DNA sequence: TGTGCCAGCAGCTTGACAGGGCGAAATGGCTACACCTTC. Encoded protein: CASSLTGRNGYTF.

The chain is built from TRBV4-3 and TRBJ2-7; 9 nucleotides match TRBD2. V gave up 4 bases and J gave up 1 base; unmatched junction bases: 8. Germline-derived CDR1 and CDR2 are LGHNA and YSLEER. The CDR3 covers 16 residues. The CDR3 nucleotides are TGCGCCAGCAGCCCCAGGGCGCTAGCGGGGTCCTACGAGCAGTACTTC. As protein: CASSPRALAGSYEQYF.